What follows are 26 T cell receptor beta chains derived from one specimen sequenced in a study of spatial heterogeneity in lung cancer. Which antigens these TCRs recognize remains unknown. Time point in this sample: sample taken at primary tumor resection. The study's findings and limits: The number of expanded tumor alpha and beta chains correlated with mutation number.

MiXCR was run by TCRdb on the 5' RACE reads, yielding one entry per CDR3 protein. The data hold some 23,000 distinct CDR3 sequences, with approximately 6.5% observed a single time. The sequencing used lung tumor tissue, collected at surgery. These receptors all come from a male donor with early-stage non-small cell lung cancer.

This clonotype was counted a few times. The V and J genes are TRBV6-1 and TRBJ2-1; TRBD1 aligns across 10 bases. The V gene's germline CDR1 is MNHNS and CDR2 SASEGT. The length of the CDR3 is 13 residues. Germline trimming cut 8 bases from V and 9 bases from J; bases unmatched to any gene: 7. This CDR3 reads CASGETGGFEQFF. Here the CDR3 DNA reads TGTGCCAGCGGAGAGACAGGGGGCTTTGAGCAGTTCTTC.

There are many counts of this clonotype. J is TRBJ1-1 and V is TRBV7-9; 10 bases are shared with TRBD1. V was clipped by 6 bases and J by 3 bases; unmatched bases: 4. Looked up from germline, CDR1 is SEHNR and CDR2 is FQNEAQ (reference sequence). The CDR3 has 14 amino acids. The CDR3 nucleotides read TGTGCCAGCAGAACTGGACAGGGGGACACTGAAGCTTTCTTT. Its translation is CASRTGQGDTEAFF. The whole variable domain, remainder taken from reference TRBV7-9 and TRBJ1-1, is DTGVSQNPRHKITKRGQNVTFRCDPISEHNRLYWYRQTLGQGPEFLTYFQNEAQLEKSRLLSDRFSAERPKGSFSTLEIQRTEQGDSAMYLCASRTGQGDTEAFFGQGTRLTVV.

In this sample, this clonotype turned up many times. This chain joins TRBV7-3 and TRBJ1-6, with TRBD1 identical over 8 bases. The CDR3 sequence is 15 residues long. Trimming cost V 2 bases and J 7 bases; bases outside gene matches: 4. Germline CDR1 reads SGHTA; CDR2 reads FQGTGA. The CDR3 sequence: CASSLGQGANSPLHF. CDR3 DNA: TGTGCCAGCAGCTTAGGGCAGGGGGCCAATTCACCCCTCCACTTT.

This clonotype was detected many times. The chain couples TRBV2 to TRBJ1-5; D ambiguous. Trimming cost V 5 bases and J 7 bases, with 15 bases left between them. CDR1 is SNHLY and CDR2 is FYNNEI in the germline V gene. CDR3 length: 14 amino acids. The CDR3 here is CASSRLAGNQPQHF. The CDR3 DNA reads TGTGCCAGCAGTCGACTAGCGGGGAACCAGCCCCAGCATTTT. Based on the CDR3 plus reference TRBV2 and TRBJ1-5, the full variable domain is EPEVTQTPSHQVTQMGQEVILRCVPISNHLYFYWYRQILGQKVEFLVSFYNNEISEKSEIFDDQFSVERPDGSNFTLKIRSTKLEDSAMYFCASSRLAGNQPQHFGDGTRLSIL.

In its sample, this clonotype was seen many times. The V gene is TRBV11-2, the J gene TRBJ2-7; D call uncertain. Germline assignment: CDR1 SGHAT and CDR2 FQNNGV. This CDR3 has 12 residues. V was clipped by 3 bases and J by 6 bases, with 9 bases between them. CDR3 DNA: TGTGCCAGCAGCTTCTCGGAATCCGAGCAGTACTTC. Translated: CASSFSESEQYF.

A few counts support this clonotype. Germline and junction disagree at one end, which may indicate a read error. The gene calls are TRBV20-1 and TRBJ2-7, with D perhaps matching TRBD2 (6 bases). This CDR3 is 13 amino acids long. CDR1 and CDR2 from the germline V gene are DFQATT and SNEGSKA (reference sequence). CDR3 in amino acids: CSVRVYQAGEQYF. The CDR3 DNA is TGCAGTGTTAGAGTGTATCAGGCGGGGGAGCAGTACTTC.

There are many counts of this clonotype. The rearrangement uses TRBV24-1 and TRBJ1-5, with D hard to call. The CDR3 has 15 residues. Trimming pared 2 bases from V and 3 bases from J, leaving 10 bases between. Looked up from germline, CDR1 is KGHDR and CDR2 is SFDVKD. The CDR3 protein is CATSDSGRSNQPQHF. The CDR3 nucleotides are TGTGCCACCAGTGATTCAGGACGGTCCAATCAGCCCCAGCATTTT.

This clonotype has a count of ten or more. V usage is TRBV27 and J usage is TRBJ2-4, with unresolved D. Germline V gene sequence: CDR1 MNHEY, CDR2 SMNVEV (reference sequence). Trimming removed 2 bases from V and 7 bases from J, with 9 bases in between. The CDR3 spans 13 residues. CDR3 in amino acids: CASSLNGRNIQYF. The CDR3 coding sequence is TGTGCCAGCAGTTTAAATGGAAGGAACATTCAGTACTTC.

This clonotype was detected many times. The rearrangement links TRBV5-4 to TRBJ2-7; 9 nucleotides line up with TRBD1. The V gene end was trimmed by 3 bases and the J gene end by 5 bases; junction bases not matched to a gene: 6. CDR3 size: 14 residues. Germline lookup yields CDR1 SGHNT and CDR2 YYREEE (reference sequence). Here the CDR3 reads CASSSGTGPHEQYF. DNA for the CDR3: TGTGCCAGCAGCTCCGGGACAGGGCCTCACGAGCAGTACTTC.

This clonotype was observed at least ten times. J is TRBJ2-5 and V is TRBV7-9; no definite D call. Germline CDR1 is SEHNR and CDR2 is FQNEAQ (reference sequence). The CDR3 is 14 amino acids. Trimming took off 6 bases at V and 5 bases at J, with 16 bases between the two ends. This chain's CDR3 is CASRSDGMGETQYF. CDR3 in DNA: TGTGCCAGCAGATCGGATGGGATGGGCGAGACCCAGTACTTC.

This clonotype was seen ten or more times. The CDR3 DNA follows: TGTGCCAGCAGCTTAGACTACAGGGGGCAAGCCAAAAACATTCAGTACTTC. This codes for CASSLDYRGQAKNIQYF. This rearrangement joins TRBV7-2 to TRBJ2-4, with TRBD1 matching over 9 bases. The V gene end was trimmed by 1 base and the J gene end by 0 bases; junction bases not matched to a gene: 4. Germline V lookup: CDR1 SGHTA, CDR2 FQGNSA. The CDR3 spans 17 residues. The full variable domain, with the rest looked up from reference TRBV7-2 and TRBJ2-4, is GAGVSQSPSNKVTEKGKDVELRCDPISGHTALYWYRQSLGQGLEFLIYFQGNSAPDKSGLPSDRFSAERTGGSVSTLTIQRTQQEDSAVYLCASSLDYRGQAKNIQYFGAGTRLSVL.

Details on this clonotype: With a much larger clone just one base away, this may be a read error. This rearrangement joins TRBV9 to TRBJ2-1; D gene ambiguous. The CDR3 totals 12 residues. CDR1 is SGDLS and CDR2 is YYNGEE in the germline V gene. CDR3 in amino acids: CAGSVALNEQFF. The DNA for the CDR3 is TGTGCCGGCAGCGTAGCCCTTAATGAGCAGTTCTTC.

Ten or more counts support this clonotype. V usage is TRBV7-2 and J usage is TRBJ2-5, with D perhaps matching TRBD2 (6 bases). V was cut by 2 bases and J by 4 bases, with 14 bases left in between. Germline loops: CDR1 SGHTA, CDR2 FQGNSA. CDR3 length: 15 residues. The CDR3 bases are TGTGCCAGCAGCTTAATGTGGGGGGATGGAGAGACCCAGTACTTC. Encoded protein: CASSLMWGDGETQYF.

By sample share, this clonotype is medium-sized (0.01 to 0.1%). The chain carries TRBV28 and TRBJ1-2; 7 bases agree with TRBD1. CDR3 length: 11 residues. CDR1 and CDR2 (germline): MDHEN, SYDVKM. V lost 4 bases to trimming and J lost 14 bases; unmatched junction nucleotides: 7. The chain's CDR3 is CASSSQGVHTF. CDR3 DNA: TGTGCCAGCAGTTCGCAGGGGGTACATACCTTC.

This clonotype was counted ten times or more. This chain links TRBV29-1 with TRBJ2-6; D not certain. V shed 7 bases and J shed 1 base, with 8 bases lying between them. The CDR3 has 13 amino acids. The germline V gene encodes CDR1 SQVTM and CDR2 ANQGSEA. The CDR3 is CSASTSGANVLTF. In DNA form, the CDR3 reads TGCAGCGCTTCGACTTCTGGGGCCAACGTCCTGACTTTC.

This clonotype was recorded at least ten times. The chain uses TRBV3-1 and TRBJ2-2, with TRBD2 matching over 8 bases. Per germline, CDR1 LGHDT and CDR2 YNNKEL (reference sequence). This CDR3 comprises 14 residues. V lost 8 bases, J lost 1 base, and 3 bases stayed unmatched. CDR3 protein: CASSRGGNTGELFF. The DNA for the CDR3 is TGTGCCAGCTCCCGGGGGGGGAACACCGGGGAGCTGTTTTTT. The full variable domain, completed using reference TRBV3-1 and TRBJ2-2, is DTAVSQTPKYLVTQMGNDKSIKCEQNLGHDTMYWYKQDSKKFLKIMFSYNNKELIINETVPNRFSPKSPDKAHLNLHINSLELGDSAVYFCASSRGGNTGELFFGEGSRLTVL.

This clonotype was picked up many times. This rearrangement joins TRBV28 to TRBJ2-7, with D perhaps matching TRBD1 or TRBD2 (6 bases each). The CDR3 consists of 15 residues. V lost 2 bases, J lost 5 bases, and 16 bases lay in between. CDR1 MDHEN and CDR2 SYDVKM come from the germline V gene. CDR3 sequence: CASSLRGAGRHEQYF. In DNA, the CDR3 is TGTGCCAGCAGTTTAAGGGGGGCCGGTCGCCACGAGCAGTACTTC.

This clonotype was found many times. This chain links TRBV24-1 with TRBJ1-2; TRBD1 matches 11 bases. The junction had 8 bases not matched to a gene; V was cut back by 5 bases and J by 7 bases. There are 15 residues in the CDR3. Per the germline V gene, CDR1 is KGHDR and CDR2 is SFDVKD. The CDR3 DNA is TGTGCCACCAGTGCGGAGGACAGGGGGCTCGGTGGCTACACCTTC. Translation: CATSAEDRGLGGYTF.

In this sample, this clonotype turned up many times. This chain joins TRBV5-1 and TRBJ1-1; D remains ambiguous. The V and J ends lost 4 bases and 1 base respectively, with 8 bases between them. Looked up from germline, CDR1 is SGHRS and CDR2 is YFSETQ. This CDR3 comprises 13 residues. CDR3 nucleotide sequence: TGCGCCAGCAGCGTGGGGTCGAACACTGAAGCTTTCTTT. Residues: CASSVGSNTEAFF.

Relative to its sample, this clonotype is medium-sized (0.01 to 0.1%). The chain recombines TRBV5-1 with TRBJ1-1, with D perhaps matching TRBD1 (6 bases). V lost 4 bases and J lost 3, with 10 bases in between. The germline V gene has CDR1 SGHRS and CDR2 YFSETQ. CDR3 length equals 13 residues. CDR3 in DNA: TGCGCCAGCAGCACAGGGACGGACACTGAAGCTTTCTTT. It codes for CASSTGTDTEAFF.

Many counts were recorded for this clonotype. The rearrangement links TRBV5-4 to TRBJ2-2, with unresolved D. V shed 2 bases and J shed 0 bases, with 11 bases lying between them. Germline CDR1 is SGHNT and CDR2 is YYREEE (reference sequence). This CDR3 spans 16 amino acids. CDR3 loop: CASSFGVGSNTGELFF. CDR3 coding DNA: TGTGCCAGCAGCTTTGGGGTCGGGTCGAACACCGGGGAGCTGTTTTTT.

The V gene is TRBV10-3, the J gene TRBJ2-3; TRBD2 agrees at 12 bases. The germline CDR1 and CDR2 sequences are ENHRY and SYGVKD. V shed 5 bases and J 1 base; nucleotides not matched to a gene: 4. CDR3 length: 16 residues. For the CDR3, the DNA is TGTGCCATCAGTATGACTAGCGGGAGCGGCACAGATACGCAGTATTTT. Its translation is CAISMTSGSGTDTQYF.

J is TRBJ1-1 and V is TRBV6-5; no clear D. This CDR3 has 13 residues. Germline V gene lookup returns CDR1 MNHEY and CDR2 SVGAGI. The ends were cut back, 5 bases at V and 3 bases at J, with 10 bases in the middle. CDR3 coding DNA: TGTGCCAGCAGTAGGACCGGGGACACTGAAGCTTTCTTT. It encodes CASSRTGDTEAFF.

The CDR3 sequence is CASSETSGSTDTQYF. Here the CDR3 DNA reads TGTGCCAGCAGCGAAACTAGCGGGAGCACAGATACGCAGTATTTT. The chain uses TRBV7-3 and TRBJ2-3; 9 nucleotides align to TRBD2. The length of the CDR3 is 15 residues. The germline V gene encodes CDR1 SGHTA and CDR2 FQGTGA. Trimming removed 5 bases from V and 0 bases from J; junction bases left unmatched: 3.

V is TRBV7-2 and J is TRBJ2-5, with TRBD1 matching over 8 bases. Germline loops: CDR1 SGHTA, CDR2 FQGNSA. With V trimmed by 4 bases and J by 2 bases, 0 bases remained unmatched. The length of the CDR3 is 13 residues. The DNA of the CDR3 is TGTGCCAGCAGCTGGACAGGGCAAGAGACCCAGTACTTC. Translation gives CASSWTGQETQYF.

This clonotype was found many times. DNA of the CDR3: TGTGCCAGCAGCACCAGGGGGGACAATGAGCAGTTCTTC. As protein: CASSTRGDNEQFF. The chain joins TRBV7-3 to TRBJ2-1, with D possibly TRBD1 on 7 matching bases. CDR3 length: 13 residues. The V gene lost 5 bases and the J gene lost 5 bases, with 10 bases spanning the gap. The germline CDR1 and CDR2 sequences are SGHTA and FQGTGA. Full variable domain (outside the CDR3, taken from reference TRBV7-3 and TRBJ2-1): GAGVSQTPSNKVTEKGKYVELRCDPISGHTALYWYRQSLGQGPEFLIYFQGTGAADDSGLPNDRFFAVRPEGSVSTLKIQRTERGDSAVYLCASSTRGDNEQFFGPGTRLTVL.